Listed below are T cell receptor beta chains from one sample, sequenced in a study of blood T cell repertoires in COVID-19. The assay was immunoSEQ multiplex PCR, and TCRdb's table has in-frame clones only and misses some. The data show some 380,000 clones, nearly 90% seen once. Material for sequencing was peripheral blood. The receptors shown here come from a young man with active or convalescent COVID-19. Both conserved end residues are part of each CDR3. D genes are given only for firm matches. Not every row has a clone size; where given, it reads once, few, many or a size class.

TRBJ1-5	-	TRBV2	TRBD1	CASTIDRGPYQPQHF	TGTGCCAGCACTATCGACAGGGGACCGTATCAGCCCCAGCATTTT
TRBJ1-1	-	TRBV3-1/TRBV3-2	-	CASSQVHRQNTEAFF	TGTGCCAGCAGCCAAGTTCACAGGCAGAACACTGAAGCTTTCTTT
TRBJ2-5	-	TRBV6-2/TRBV6-3	TRBD2	CASSQAGGGQETQYF	TGTGCCAGCAGTCAGGCCGGGGGGGGCCAAGAGACCCAGTACTTC
TRBJ2-7	once	TRBV28	-	CASGRGRTVSDEQYF	TGTGCCAGCGGGAGGGGGAGGACAGTTTCCGACGAGCAGTACTTC
TRBJ1-2	-	TRBV5-6	-	CASSPGRANYGYTF	TGTGCCAGCAGCCCTGGCAGGGCTAACTATGGCTACACCTTC
TRBJ2-7	-	TRBV10-3	TRBD1	CAITPGTGSYEQYF	TGTGCCATCACCCCCGGGACAGGGAGCTACGAGCAGTACTTC
TRBJ1-5	-	TRBV5-5	-	CASSLTQGRFGQPQHF	TGTGCCAGCAGCTTGACCCAGGGGCGGTTTGGGCAGCCCCAGCATTTT
TRBJ1-2	-	TRBV7-3	-	CASGSGGGRFDGYTF	TGTGCCAGCGGCTCCGGCGGGGGGCGATTTGATGGCTACACCTTC
TRBJ2-6	-	TRBV11-2	-	CASSQGQLRANVLTF	TGTGCCAGCAGCCAAGGACAGTTGCGGGCCAACGTCCTGACTTTC
TRBJ2-5	-	TRBV19	TRBD1	CASTLGDRGLGTQYF	TGTGCCAGTACTCTCGGGGACAGGGGGCTGGGGACCCAGTACTTC
TRBJ2-5	once	TRBV2	TRBD2	CASTPRLGTSWETQYF	TGTGCCAGCACCCCACGCTTGGGGACTAGTTGGGAGACCCAGTACTTC
TRBJ2-3	once	TRBV7-8	TRBD2	CASTTGGAGPPAQYF	TGTGCCAGCACCACCGGGGGGGCGGGGCCGCCGGCGCAGTATTTT
TRBJ1-5	-	TRBV6-2/TRBV6-3	-	CASSYRDSNQPQHF	TGTGCCAGCAGTTACAGAGATAGCAATCAGCCCCAGCATTTT
TRBJ2-7	-	TRBV28	-	CASGTQGREQYF	TGTGCCAGTGGAACACAGGGTCGCGAGCAGTACTTC
TRBJ1-2	-	TRBV28	-	CASSFGYEVGYTF	TGTGCCAGCAGTTTCGGCTACGAGGTAGGCTACACCTTC
TRBJ1-1	-	TRBV5-1	TRBD1	CASSLETGAFLNTEAFF	TGCGCCAGCAGCTTGGAAACAGGGGCCTTCTTAAACACTGAAGCTTTCTTT
TRBJ2-5	-	TRBV5-6	-	CASSFGAGETQYF	TGTGCCAGCAGCTTCGGAGCGGGAGAGACCCAGTACTTC
TRBJ1-2	-	TRBV27	-	CASSLRRDNYGYTF	TGTGCCAGCAGTTTGCGCAGGGATAACTATGGCTACACCTTC
TRBJ1-4	-	TRBV2	-	CASRQGLTDEKLFF	TGTGCCAGCAGGCAGGGATTGACGGATGAAAAACTGTTTTTT
TRBJ2-5	-	TRBV15	-	CATSRDRQETQYF	TGTGCCACCAGCAGAGACAGGCAAGAGACCCAGTACTTC
TRBJ2-7	-	TRBV5-4	-	CASSWGTAGEQYF	TGTGCCAGCAGCTGGGGGACTGCGGGTGAGCAGTACTTC
TRBJ2-1	-	TRBV7-2	-	CASSLVPGNEQFF	TGTGCCAGCAGCTTAGTGCCAGGCAATGAGCAGTTCTTC
TRBJ2-1	-	TRBV19	TRBD2	CASSTLRTSYNEQFF	TGTGCCAGTAGCACCCTAAGGACTAGCTACAATGAGCAGTTCTTC
TRBJ2-1	once	TRBV11-2	TRBD2	CASSVLSGSYNEQFF	TGTGCCAGCAGCGTACTAAGCGGGAGCTACAATGAGCAGTTCTTC
TRBJ1-5	-	TRBV20-1	-	CSASRQRNQPQHF	TGCAGTGCTAGTAGACAACGCAATCAGCCCCAGCATTTT
TRBJ2-4	-	TRBV4-1	TRBD1	CASSDRGSSIQYF	TGCGCCAGCAGCGACAGGGGTTCGAGCATTCAGTACTTC
TRBJ2-1	-	TRBV24-1	TRBD2	CATSDRTSYNEQFF	TGTGCCACCAGTGATCGGACTAGCTACAATGAGCAGTTCTTC
TRBJ2-3	-	TRBV29-1	-	CSATSTDTQYF	TGCAGCGCAACTAGCACAGATACGCAGTATTTT
TRBJ2-5	-	TRBV27	TRBD1	CASSYSGGGETQYF	TGTGCCAGCAGTTATTCAGGGGGCGGGGAGACCCAGTACTTC
TRBJ2-7	-	TRBV7-3	TRBD2	CASSREGTSGTYEQYF	TGTGCCAGCAGCCGTGAAGGGACTAGCGGAACCTACGAGCAGTACTTC
TRBJ1-6	-	TRBV18	-	CASSPGTPNSPLHF	TGTGCCAGCTCACCAGGGACACCAAATTCACCCCTCCACTTT
TRBJ2-7	-	TRBV5-1	TRBD2	CASSLTGLAARSYEQYF	TGCGCCAGCAGCTTGACTGGACTAGCGGCCCGCTCCTACGAGCAGTACTTC
TRBJ2-1	-	TRBV7-9	-	CASSLAGGPNSNEQFF	TGTGCCAGCAGCTTAGCGGGGGGGCCCAACTCCAATGAGCAGTTCTTC
TRBJ1-5	once	TRBV4-3	-	CASSQEGRGQPQHF	TGCGCCAGCAGCCAAGAGGGGAGGGGTCAGCCCCAGCATTTT
TRBJ1-1	-	TRBV4-1	-	CASSQATEAFF	TGCGCCAGCAGCCAAGCTACTGAAGCTTTCTTT
TRBJ1-6	-	TRBV4-3	TRBD1	CASSPGTGNSPLHF	TGCGCCAGCAGCCCCGGGACAGGGAATTCACCCCTCCACTTT
TRBJ1-6	-	TRBV6-4	TRBD1	CASSDSDRGHNSPLHF	TGTGCCAGCAGTGACTCGGACAGGGGCCATAATTCACCCCTCCACTTT
TRBJ1-2	few	TRBV25-1	-	CASSVGLDYTF	TGTGCCAGCAGTGTGGGCTTGGACTACACCTTC
TRBJ2-1	-	TRBV5-1	-	CASSLTGSGYNEQFF	TGCGCCAGCAGCTTAACAGGGTCGGGATACAATGAGCAGTTCTTC
TRBJ1-4	-	TRBV7-3	-	CASSLTRQSATNEKLFF	TGTGCCAGCAGCTTAACCCGACAGAGCGCAACTAATGAAAAACTGTTTTTT
TRBJ1-1	once	TRBV4-3	-	CASSQDFGPGRAFF	-
TRBJ1-5	-	TRBV10-1	TRBD1	CASSEFTGAGSNQPQHF	TGCGCCAGCAGTGAGTTCACAGGGGCGGGTAGCAATCAGCCCCAGCATTTT
TRBJ1-2	-	TRBV6-1	-	CASSHQFNYGYTF	TGTGCCAGCAGCCACCAGTTTAACTATGGCTACACCTTC
TRBJ2-2	few	TRBV7-6	TRBD2	CASSPTLLAGAAGELFF	TGTGCCAGCAGCCCGACTTTACTAGCGGGAGCAGCCGGGGAGCTGTTTTTT
TRBJ2-7	once	TRBV27	TRBD2	CASSLAGVSYEQYF	TGTGCCAGCAGCCTAGCGGGAGTTTCCTACGAGCAGTACTTC
TRBJ2-7	-	TRBV19	TRBD1	CASSLFTGTAYEQYF	TGTGCCAGTAGTCTTTTTACTGGGACAGCCTACGAGCAGTACTTC
TRBJ1-1	once	TRBV2	-	CASTDDMNTEAFF	TGTGCCAGCACAGATGATATGAACACTGAAGCTTTCTTT
TRBJ1-2	-	TRBV5-1	-	CASSLGSSGNGYTF	TGCGCCAGCAGCTTGGGGTCGTCAGGGAACGGCTACACCTTC
TRBJ2-7	once	TRBV28	-	CASSYTVWGGRLYF	TGTGCCAGCAGCTATACCGTCTGGGGGGGGCGGCTGTACTTC
TRBJ2-5	-	TRBV5-1	TRBD1	CASSGGQLQETQYF	TGCGCCAGCAGCGGGGGACAGCTCCAAGAGACCCAGTACTTC
TRBJ1-6	-	TRBV18	TRBD1	CASSPPSTGDSPLHF	TGTGCCAGCTCACCACCCTCGACAGGGGATTCACCCCTCCACTTT
TRBJ2-1	-	TRBV29-1	-	CSVIRDTPGNEQFF	TGCAGCGTTATCCGGGACACCCCGGGCAATGAGCAGTTCTTC
TRBJ2-1	-	TRBV7-3	TRBD1	CASSPTGQGAIVSYNEQFF	TGTGCCAGCAGCCCCACAGGACAGGGGGCCATCGTTTCCTACAATGAGCAGTTCTTC
TRBJ2-5	once	TRBV24-1	-	CATSDFGQGKETQYF	TGTGCCACCAGTGATTTTGGGCAGGGTAAAGAGACCCAGTACTTC
TRBJ2-7	-	TRBV28	-	CAHTRGAFYEQYF	TGTGCCCACACCAGGGGAGCTTTCTACGAGCAGTACTTC
TRBJ2-7	-	TRBV3-1/TRBV3-2	-	CASNLRLREDYEQYF	TGTGCCAGCAACCTGCGGCTGAGGGAGGACTACGAGCAGTACTTC
TRBJ1-2	-	TRBV19	-	CASSPGPTYGYTF	TGTGCCAGTAGTCCAGGCCCTACCTATGGCTACACCTTC